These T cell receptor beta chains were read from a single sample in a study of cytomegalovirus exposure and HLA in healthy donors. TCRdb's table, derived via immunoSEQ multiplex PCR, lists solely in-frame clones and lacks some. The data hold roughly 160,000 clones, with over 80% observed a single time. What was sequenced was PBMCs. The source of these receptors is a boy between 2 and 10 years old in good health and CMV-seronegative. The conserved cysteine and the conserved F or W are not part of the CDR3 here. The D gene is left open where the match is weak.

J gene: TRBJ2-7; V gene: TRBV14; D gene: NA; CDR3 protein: ASSQRGNYEQY
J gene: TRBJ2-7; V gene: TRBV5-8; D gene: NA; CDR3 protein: ASSFWRRGGEEQY
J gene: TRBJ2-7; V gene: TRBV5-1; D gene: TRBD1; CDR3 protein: ASSLAVDREVYEQY
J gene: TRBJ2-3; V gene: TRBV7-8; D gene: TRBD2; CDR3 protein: ASRLAGRTTDTQY
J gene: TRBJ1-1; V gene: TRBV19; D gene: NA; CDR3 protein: ASSRRNTEAF
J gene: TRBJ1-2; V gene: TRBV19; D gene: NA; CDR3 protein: ASSLSPGPGRNYGYT
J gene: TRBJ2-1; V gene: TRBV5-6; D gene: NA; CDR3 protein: ASSLLTGPSSYNEQF
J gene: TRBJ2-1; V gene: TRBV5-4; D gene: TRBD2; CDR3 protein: ASSLAGGLYNEQF
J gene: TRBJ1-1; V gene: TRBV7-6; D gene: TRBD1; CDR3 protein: ASSLASTGGNTEAF
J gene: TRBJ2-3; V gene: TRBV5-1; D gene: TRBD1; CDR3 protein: ASSLKGATDTQY
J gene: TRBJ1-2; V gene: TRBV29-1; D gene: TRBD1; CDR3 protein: SAGVTGNYGYT
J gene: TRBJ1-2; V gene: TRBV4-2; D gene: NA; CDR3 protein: ASSQDSFYGYT
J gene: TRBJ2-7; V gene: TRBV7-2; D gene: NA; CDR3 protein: ASSRQQGSYEQY
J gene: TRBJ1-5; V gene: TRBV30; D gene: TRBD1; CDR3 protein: AWRPGQWVTNQPQH
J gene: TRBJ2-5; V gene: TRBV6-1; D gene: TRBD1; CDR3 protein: ASSEETGLQETQY
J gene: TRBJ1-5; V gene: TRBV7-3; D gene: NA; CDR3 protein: ASSLQGGQPQH
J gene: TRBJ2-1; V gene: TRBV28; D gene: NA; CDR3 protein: ASSLRNEQF
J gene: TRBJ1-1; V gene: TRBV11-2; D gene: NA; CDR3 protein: ASSSVRGRFRDTEAF
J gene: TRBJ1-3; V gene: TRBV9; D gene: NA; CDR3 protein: ASSVGQGYSGNTIY
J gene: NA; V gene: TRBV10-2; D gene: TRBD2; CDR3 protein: ASSESGGSDEQY
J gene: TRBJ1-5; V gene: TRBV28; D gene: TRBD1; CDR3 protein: ASRLWPLTGGSNQPQH
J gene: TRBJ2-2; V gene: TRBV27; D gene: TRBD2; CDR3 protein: ASSFSSGYTGELF
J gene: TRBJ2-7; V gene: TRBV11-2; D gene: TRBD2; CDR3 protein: ASSLEGGRVYEQY
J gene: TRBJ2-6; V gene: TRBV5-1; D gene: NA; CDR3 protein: ASSPTSGANVLT
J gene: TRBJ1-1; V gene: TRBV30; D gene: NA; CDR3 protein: AWSVLPRGTEAF
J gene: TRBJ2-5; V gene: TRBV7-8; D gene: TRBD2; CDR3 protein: ASTAGDRETQY
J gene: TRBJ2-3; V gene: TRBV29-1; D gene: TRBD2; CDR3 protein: SVEEGGIAGLTVTDTQY
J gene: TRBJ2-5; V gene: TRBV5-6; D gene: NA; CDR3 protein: ASSPSSLVSQETQY
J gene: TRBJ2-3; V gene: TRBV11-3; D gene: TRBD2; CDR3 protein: ASSLGLAASTDTQY
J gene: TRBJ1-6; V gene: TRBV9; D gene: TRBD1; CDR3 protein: ASSDPMGQAASPLH
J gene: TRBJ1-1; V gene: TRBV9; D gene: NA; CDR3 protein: ASSPQTGNTEAF
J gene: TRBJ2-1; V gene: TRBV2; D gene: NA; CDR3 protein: AGKRFGSYNEQF
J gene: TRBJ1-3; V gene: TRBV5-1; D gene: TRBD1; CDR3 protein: ASSLGTGGSGNTIY
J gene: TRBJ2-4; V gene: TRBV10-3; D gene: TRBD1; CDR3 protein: AISQQGARAKNIQY
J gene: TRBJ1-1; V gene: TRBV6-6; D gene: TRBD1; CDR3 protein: ASRLTGGGNTEAF
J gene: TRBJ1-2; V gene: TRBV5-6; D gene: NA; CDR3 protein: ASSLLGGGSGYT
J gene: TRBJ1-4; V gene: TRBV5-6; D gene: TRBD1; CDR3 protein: ASSLSRQGREKLF
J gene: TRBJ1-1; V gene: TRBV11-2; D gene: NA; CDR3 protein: ASSLAAGDTEAF
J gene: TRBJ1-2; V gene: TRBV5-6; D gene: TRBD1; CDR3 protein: ASSLAGGDYGYT
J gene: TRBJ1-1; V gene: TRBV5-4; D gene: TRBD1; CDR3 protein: ASSSGGGVNTEAF
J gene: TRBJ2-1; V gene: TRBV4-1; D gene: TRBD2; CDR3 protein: ASSQDMGLAGESIHEQF
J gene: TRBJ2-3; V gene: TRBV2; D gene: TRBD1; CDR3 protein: ASNRDRGTDTQY
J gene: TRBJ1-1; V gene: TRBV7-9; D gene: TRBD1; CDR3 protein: ASRRTGGGTEAF
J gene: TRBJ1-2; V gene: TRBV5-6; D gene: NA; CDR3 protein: ASSPTRGLAGYT
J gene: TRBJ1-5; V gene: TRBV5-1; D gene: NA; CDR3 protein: ASSFGGINQPQH
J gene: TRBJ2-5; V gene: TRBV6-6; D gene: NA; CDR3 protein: ASSSETTETQY
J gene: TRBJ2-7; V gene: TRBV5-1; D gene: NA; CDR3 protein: ASSAGTTGEQY
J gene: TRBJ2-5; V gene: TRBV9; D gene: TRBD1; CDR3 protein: ASSVSDGTGLQETQY
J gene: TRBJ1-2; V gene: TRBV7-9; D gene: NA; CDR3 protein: ASSSGGGDNYGYT
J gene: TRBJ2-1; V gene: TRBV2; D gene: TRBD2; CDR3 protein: ASSLAGGPSEQF
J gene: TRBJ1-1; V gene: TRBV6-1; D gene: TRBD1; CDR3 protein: ASSEGTGAKAF
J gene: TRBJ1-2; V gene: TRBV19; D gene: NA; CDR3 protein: ASSISGYGYT
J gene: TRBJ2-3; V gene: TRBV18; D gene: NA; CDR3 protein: ASSPLKGTLTDTQY
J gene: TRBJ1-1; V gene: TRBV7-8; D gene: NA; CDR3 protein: ASSGGTGSNTEAF
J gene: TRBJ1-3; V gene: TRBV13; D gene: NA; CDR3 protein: ASSPTFGSGNTIY